These T cell receptor beta chains were read from a single sample in a study of cytotoxic CD8 clonotypes in ibrutinib-treated CLL. This table comes from immunoSEQ multiplex PCR, and its TCRdb copy is limited to in-frame clones, with some not included. The data hold roughly 60,000 clones, with 71% observed a single time. The sequencing used PBMCs, collected after 12 months of ibrutinib treatment. These receptors all come from a human donor with chronic lymphocytic leukemia. Both conserved end residues are trimmed from each CDR3. The D gene is left open where the match is weak. Not all rows give a size; the values are once, few, many and, for expanded clones, a class.

TRBJ2-7	-	TRBV4-1	-	ASSQVSSSSRGYEQY
TRBJ1-5	once	TRBV27	-	ASSRTQTDRSWPQH
TRBJ2-4	-	TRBV2	TRBD1	ASSVVRDRQNIQY
TRBJ2-5	-	TRBV30	-	AWTPFEGVQETQY
TRBJ1-1	few	TRBV4-2	-	ASSQDRWRVAEAF
TRBJ2-1	-	TRBV11-2	-	ASSLEGGHTNNEQF
TRBJ1-1	-	TRBV6-6	-	ASSTGNRDTEAF
TRBJ2-3	few	TRBV7-9	-	ASSSRADFTDTQY
TRBJ2-7	-	TRBV6-5	-	ASSYVGTLGEQY
TRBJ1-2	-	TRBV4-1	TRBD1	ASSQGQGLVYGYT
TRBJ2-2	-	TRBV11-3	-	ASSRNSYGELF
TRBJ2-7	-	TRBV2	-	ASGYEQY
TRBJ1-4	-	TRBV6-6	TRBD1	ASNFRGENEKLF
TRBJ2-7	few	TRBV28	-	ASSFFRGLSHEQY
TRBJ1-2	-	TRBV10-3	TRBD1	AISESRGLDYGYT
TRBJ2-3	-	TRBV11-2	-	ASTAGSGTDTQY
TRBJ2-1	-	TRBV6-6	TRBD2	ASSYGSGRVYNEQF
TRBJ2-3	-	TRBV18	-	ASSPLGAVETDTQY
TRBJ1-4	-	TRBV6-6	TRBD1	ASSYRQGGEKLF
TRBJ1-3	-	TRBV6-1	TRBD1	ASSRTGTDGNTIY
TRBJ2-5	-	TRBV23-1	TRBD1	ASSQSLEFSGQKIQETQY
TRBJ2-5	-	TRBV9	-	ASSVGLDARTETQY
TRBJ2-5	-	TRBV11-1	-	ASSLFPPDEKETQY
TRBJ2-3	-	TRBV5-4	TRBD1	ASSWDREDTQY
TRBJ2-7	-	TRBV18	TRBD1	ASSRDRGHYEQY
TRBJ2-3	-	TRBV4-2	-	ASSQPETDTQY
TRBJ2-5	-	TRBV12-2	-	ASRLPSPTSGRSETQY
TRBJ1-2	-	TRBV6-5	TRBD1	ASRPGQGAGGYT
TRBJ2-1	-	TRBV4-1	TRBD2	ASSPPGLALYNEQF
TRBJ2-3	-	TRBV30	TRBD2	AWSKALAGVSDTQY
TRBJ2-1	-	TRBV6-1	-	ASRNRRHYNEQF
TRBJ2-5	-	TRBV28	TRBD1	ASSLGRGLQETQY
TRBJ2-2	-	TRBV7-3	TRBD2	ASSLIVAGGTGELF
TRBJ2-5	-	TRBV19	TRBD2	ASSRGLADRQETQY
TRBJ1-2	-	TRBV29-1	TRBD1	SDTPGQGVNYGYT
TRBJ2-7	-	TRBV30	-	ACTAGSYEQY
TRBJ2-7	once	TRBV6-1	TRBD1	ASSRQGSIYEQY
TRBJ2-5	-	TRBV19	TRBD2	ASSIASGGYQETQY
TRBJ1-2	-	TRBV5-1	TRBD1	ASSEGQGFGYT
TRBJ1-1	-	TRBV18	-	ASSPGLQGEAF
TRBJ2-7	-	TRBV21-1	-	ASSKAGGLAGRLSYEQY
TRBJ2-3	-	TRBV27	TRBD2	ASSSRLAGTDTQY
TRBJ2-1	-	TRBV29-1	-	SVEPPNYNEQF
TRBJ2-1	-	TRBV4-1	TRBD2	ASSQILAGVLRDEQF
TRBJ2-7	few	TRBV6-1	-	ASSGTFPSYEQY
TRBJ2-5	-	TRBV7-2	-	ASSLADTQTGPQY
TRBJ1-3	once	TRBV6-6	TRBD1	ASSPHDRGDGNTIY
TRBJ1-5	-	TRBV9	TRBD1	ASSPTGDNQPQH
TRBJ2-3	-	TRBV20-1	-	SASISDTQY
TRBJ2-7	-	TRBV6-5	-	ASKRLYEQY
TRBJ2-1	few	TRBV6-5	TRBD2	ASRGGTRSYNEQF
TRBJ2-3	once	TRBV28	-	ASSIEGGTQY
TRBJ2-7	-	TRBV7-2	TRBD2	ASSLRGGGYEQY
TRBJ1-3	-	TRBV6-6	-	ASSPTGNTIY